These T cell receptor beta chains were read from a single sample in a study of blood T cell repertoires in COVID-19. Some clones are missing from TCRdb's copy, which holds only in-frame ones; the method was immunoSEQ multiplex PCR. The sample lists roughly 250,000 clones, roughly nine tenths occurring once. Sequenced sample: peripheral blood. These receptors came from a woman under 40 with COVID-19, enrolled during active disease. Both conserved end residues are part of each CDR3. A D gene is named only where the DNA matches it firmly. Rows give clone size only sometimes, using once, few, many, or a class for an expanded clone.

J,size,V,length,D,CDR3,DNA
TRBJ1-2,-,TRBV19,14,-,CASSTLTRNYGYTF,TGTGCCAGTAGTACCTTGACAAGGAACTATGGCTACACCTTC
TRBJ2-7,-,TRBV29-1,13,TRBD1,CSVVTGGSYEQYF,TGCAGCGTTGTCACAGGGGGCTCCTACGAGCAGTACTTC
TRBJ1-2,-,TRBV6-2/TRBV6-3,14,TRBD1,CASSYRDRILGYTF,TGTGCCAGCAGTTATCGGGACAGGATCCTTGGCTACACCTTC
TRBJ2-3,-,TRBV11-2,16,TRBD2,CASSSGLAGATDTQYF,TGTGCCAGCAGCTCCGGACTAGCGGGGGCCACAGATACGCAGTATTTT
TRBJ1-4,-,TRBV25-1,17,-,CASSDPMDSLEDEKLFF,TGTGCCAGCAGTGACCCAATGGACAGCCTAGAGGATGAAAAACTGTTTTTT
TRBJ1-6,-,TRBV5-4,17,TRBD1,CASSPYAGTGGNSPLHF,TGTGCCAGCAGCCCCTATGCCGGGACAGGGGGTAATTCACCCCTCCACTTT
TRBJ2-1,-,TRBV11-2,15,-,CASSSGQAGYNEQFF,TGTGCCAGCAGCTCCGGACAGGCGGGGTACAATGAGCAGTTCTTC
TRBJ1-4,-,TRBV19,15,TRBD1,CATSDRGRLNEKLFF,TGTGCCACCTCCGACAGGGGGCGTTTGAATGAAAAACTGTTTTTT
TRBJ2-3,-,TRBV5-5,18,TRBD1,CASSLDAGTGAWTDTQYF,TGTGCCAGCAGCCTGGACGCCGGGACAGGGGCCTGGACAGATACGCAGTATTTT
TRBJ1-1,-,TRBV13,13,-,CASSFQMNTEAFF,TGTGCCAGCAGCTTCCAAATGAACACTGAAGCTTTCTTT
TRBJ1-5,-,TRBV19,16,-,CASSISVWDKNQPQHF,TGTGCCAGTAGTATTTCGGTATGGGACAAAAATCAGCCCCAGCATTTT
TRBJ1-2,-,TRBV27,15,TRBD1,CASSFHGTVNYGYTF,TGTGCCAGCAGTTTTCACGGGACAGTAAACTATGGCTACACCTTC
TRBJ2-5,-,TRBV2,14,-,CASSSGPLQETQYF,TGTGCCAGTTCAAGCGGCCCCCTCCAAGAGACCCAGTACTTC
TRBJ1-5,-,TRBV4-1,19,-,CASSPTFGGTGLSNQPQHF,TGCGCCAGCAGCCCCACCTTCGGAGGGACCGGCTTGAGCAATCAGCCCCAGCATTTT
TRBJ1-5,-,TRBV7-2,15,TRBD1,CASSWTGGGNQPQHF,TGTGCCAGCAGCTGGACAGGGGGAGGCAATCAGCCCCAGCATTTT
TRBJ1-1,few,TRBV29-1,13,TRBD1,CSASHRGVTEAFF,TGCAGCGCATCACACAGGGGAGTCACTGAAGCTTTCTTT
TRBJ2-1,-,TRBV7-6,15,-,CASSSAGTPYNEQFF,TGTGCCAGCAGCTCAGCCGGGACACCTTACAATGAGCAGTTCTTC
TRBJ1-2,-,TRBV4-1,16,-,CASSQMAGIVEYGYTF,TGCGCCAGCAGCCAGATGGCAGGGATAGTAGAGTATGGCTACACCTTC
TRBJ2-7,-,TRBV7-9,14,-,CASSKLTALYEQYF,TGTGCCAGCAGCAAGCTGACAGCCCTCTACGAGCAGTACTTC
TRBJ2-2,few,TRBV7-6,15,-,CASSLVGGNGGELFF,TGTGCCAGCAGCTTAGTCGGCGGGAACGGCGGGGAGCTGTTTTTT
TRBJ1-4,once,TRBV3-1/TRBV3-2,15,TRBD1,CASSQETQGDEKLFF,TGTGCCAGCAGCCAAGAAACACAGGGGGATGAAAAACTGTTTTTT
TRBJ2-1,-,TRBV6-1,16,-,CASSEYRTATYNEQFF,TGTGCCAGCAGTGAATATCGGACAGCTACTTACAATGAGCAGTTCTTC
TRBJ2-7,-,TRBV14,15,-,CASSQESGFSYEQYF,TGTGCCAGCAGCCAAGAATCCGGGTTCTCCTACGAGCAGTACTTC
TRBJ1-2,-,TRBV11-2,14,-,CASSLDSADYGYTF,TGTGCCAGCAGCTTAGATTCAGCGGACTATGGCTACACCTTC
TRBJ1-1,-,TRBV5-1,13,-,CASSLAGWTAKIF,TGCGCCAGCAGCTTGGCGGGCTGGACAGCGAAAATCTTT
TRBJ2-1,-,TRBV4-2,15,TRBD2,CASSSTSGGYNEQFF,TGTGCCAGCAGCTCGACTAGCGGGGGATACAATGAGCAGTTCTTC
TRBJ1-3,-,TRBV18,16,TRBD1,CASSPRGQTSGNTIYF,TGTGCCAGCTCACCACGGGGACAGACCTCTGGAAACACCATATATTTT
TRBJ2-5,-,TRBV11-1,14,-,CASSLSGSGETQYF,TGTGCCAGCAGCTTATCGGGGTCCGGAGAGACCCAGTACTTC
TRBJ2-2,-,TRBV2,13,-,CASQGQNTGELFF,TGTGCCAGTCAGGGACAGAACACCGGGGAGCTGTTTTTT
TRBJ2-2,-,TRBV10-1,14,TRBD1,CASSGQGETGELFF,TGCGCCAGCTCTGGACAGGGCGAGACCGGGGAGCTGTTTTTT
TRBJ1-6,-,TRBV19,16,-,CASSIAGSSYNSPLHF,TGTGCCAGTAGTATAGCGGGGAGCTCCTATAATTCACCCCTCCACTTT
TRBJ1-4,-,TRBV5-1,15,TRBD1,CASSRTGTTNEKLFF,TGCGCCAGCAGCCGGACAGGGACAACTAATGAAAAACTGTTTTTT
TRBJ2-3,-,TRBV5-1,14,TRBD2,CASGPGLAMDTQYF,TGCGCCAGCGGACCGGGACTAGCGATGGATACGCAGTATTTT
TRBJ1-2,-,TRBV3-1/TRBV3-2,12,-,CASSPGLYGYTF,TGTGCCAGCAGCCCGGGTCTCTATGGCTACACCTTC
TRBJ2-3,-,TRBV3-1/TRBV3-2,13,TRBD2,CASTSGGPDTQYF,TGTGCCAGCACTAGCGGGGGGCCAGATACGCAGTATTTT
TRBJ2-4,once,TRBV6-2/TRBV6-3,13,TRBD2,CASSYTHFSGRYF,TGTGCCAGCAGTTACACCCACTTTAGCGGGAGGTACTTC
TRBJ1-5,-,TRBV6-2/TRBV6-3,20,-,CASSYPTHLGGSGHNQPQHF,TGTGCCAGCAGTTACCCAACCCATCTCGGGGGGTCGGGGCACAATCAGCCCCAGCATTTT
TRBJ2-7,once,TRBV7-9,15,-,CASSLPGGVSYEQYF,TGTGCCAGCAGCCTACCCGGGGGAGTCTCCTACGAGCAGTACTTC
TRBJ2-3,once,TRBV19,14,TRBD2,CASSISGETDTQYF,TGTGCCAGTAGTATTAGCGGGGAGACAGATACGCAGTATTTT
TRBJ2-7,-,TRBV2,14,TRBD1,CASSEVQGTYEQYF,TGTGCCAGCAGTGAAGTACAGGGGACCTACGAGCAGTACTTC
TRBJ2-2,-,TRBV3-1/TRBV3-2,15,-,CASSQVRGATGELFF,TGTGCCAGCAGCCAAGTGCGTGGTGCGACCGGGGAGCTGTTTTTT
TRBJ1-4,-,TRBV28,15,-,CASSFLSRETGKLFF,TGTGCCAGCAGTTTCCTGAGTCGGGAGACTGGAAAACTGTTTTTT
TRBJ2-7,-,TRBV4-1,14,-,CASSQDSGWNEQYF,TGCGCCAGCAGCCAAGACAGCGGGTGGAACGAGCAGTACTTC
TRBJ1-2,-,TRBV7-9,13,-,CASSSPGNYGYTF,TGTGCCAGCAGCTCGCCCGGGAACTATGGCTACACCTTC
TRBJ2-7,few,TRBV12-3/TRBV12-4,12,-,CASSSNGQKQYF,TGTGCCAGCAGCTCGAATGGACAGAAGCAGTACTTC
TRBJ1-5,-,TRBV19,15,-,CASSLYRVGGEPQHF,TGTGCCAGTAGTCTTTACAGGGTCGGGGGGGAGCCCCAGCATTTT
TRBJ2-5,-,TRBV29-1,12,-,CSVVSAAETQYF,TGCAGCGTTGTCTCCGCGGCGGAGACCCAGTACTTC
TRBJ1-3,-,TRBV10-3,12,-,CAIRGFGNTIYF,TGTGCCATCAGGGGCTTTGGAAACACCATATATTTT
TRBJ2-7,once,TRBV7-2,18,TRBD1,CASSYYGQGYMGSYEQYF,TGTGCCAGCAGCTACTACGGACAGGGTTATATGGGCTCCTACGAGCAGTACTTC
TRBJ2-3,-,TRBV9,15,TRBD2,CASSVGGTSGTKQYF,TGTGCCAGCAGCGTAGGCGGGACTAGCGGGACAAAGCAGTATTTT
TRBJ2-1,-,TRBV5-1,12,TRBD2,CASSFPGLGWFF,TGCGCCAGCAGCTTTCCGGGACTAGGCTGGTTCTTC
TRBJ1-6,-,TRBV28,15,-,CASRNTKGKGSPLHF,TGTGCCAGCAGGAATACTAAGGGGAAGGGGTCACCCCTCCACTTT
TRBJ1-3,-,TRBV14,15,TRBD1,CASSHVRGTGNTIYF,TGTGCCAGCAGCCATGTCAGGGGGACTGGAAACACCATATATTTT
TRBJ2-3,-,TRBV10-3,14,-,CAIGSPGYFDTQYF,TGTGCCATAGGAAGCCCGGGATATTTCGATACGCAGTATTTT
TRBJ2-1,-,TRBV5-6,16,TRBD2,CASSSGVRRGGRQQFF,TGTGCCAGCAGCTCAGGGGTGAGGCGGGGGGGCCGGCAGCAGTTCTTC
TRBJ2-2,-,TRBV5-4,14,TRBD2,CASSGGGRDGELFF,TGTGCCAGCAGCGGCGGGGGGAGGGACGGGGAGCTGTTTTTT
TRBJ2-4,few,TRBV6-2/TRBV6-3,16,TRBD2,CASSYFKAGGKNIQYF,TGTGCCAGCAGTTACTTCAAGGCGGGGGGGAAAAACATTCAGTACTTC
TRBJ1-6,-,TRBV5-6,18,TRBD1,CASSPPGQRSSYNSPLHF,TGTGCCAGCAGCCCCCCGGGACAGAGGAGCTCCTATAATTCACCCCTCCACTTT
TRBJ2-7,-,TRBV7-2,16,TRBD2,CASSALTSGGPYEQYF,TGTGCCAGCAGCGCATTGACTAGCGGGGGGCCATACGAGCAGTACTTC
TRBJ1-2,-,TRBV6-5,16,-,CASSSSLEAANYGYTF,TGTGCCAGCAGTTCCTCATTAGAGGCAGCTAACTATGGCTACACCTTC